The sequence of this T cell receptor (beta chain) was determined in a study of T cell clones after liver transplantation. This clone appeared a few times. Using immunoSEQ multiplex PCR, the repertoire was profiled, and TCRdb retains in-frame clones only, with some absent. This table holds under 60,000 clones, approximately 77% found once. The sequencing here drew on CD4+ T cells from blood, taken at the 22-month timepoint. This clonotype was obtained from a human patient who received a liver transplant. Some T cells may be supplied by the graft donor.

The CDR3 sequence: CASSLEADEQFF. The CDR3 nucleotides are TGTGCCAGCAGCTTAGAGGCGGATGAGCAGTTCTTC. The rearrangement uses TRBV7-9 and TRBJ2-1; unclear D gene. Deletions cut 1 base from V and 8 bases from J, with 6 bases between. The CDR3 runs 12 residues. Germline V gene data show CDR1 as SEHNR and CDR2 as FQNEAQ (reference sequence).